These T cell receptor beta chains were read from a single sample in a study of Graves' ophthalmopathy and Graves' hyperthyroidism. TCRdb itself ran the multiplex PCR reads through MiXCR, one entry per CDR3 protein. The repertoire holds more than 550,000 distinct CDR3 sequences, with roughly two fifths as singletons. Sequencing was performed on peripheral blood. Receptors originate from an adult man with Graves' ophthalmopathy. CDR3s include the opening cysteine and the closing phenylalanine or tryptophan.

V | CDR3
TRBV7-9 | CASSSLAAGGLSGANVLTF
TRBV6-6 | CASSYSAQGVSYEQYF
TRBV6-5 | CASSYSPGLAETQYF
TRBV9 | CASSPTGVRDEQYF
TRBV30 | CAWGQSTNTEAFF
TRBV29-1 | CSPDSPGYTF
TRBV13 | CASSVGTAETQYF
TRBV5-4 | CASATGAGGNSPLHF
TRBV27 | CASSLVGAEAFF
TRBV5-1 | CASSLAGTPYEQYF
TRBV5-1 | CASSLKIGQGAWGYTF
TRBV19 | CASSTGTGVRTEAFF
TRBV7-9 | CASSKGQEDGANVLTF
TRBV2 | CASSAGTGHNQPQHF
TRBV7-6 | CASSLAGTGNSGANVLTF
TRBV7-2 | CASTNLPQGTGNTIYF
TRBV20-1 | CSAFRTSGNSYEQYF
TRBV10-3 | CAISSGRREQYF
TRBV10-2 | CASMEGAKDTQYF
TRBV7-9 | CASRGGVPFYGYTF
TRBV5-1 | CASSPRTGVQETQYF
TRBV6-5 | CASIRTSGPYEQYF
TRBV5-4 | CASSFTQGNRYTF
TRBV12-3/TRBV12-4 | CASSRVMQETQYF
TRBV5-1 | CASSLEGTYNEQFF
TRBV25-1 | CASSESAGVGNTF